These T cell receptor beta chains were read from a single sample in a study of cytomegalovirus exposure and HLA in healthy donors. Sequencing used immunoSEQ multiplex PCR; TCRdb keeps in-frame clones, though not all of them. The table has about 160,000 clones, around 88% seen once. The specimen was PBMCs. The source is a woman aged 30 to 39 in good health and CMV-seronegative. Both conserved end residues are part of each CDR3. Fields, in order: D gene, clone size, V gene, J gene, CDR3 DNA, CDR3 protein. The D gene is left open where the match is weak. Not every row has a clone size; where given, it reads once, few, many or a size class.

d_call: NA; clone_size: NA; v_call: TRBV21-1; j_call: TRBJ1-5; cdr3_nt: TGTGCCAGCAGCACACGGACTTCGCCCCAGCATTTT; cdr3_aa: CASSTRTSPQHF
d_call: TRBD1; clone_size: NA; v_call: TRBV6-1; j_call: TRBJ2-7; cdr3_nt: TGTGCCAGCAGTGGCCGGGACAGAAATTACGAGCAGTACTTC; cdr3_aa: CASSGRDRNYEQYF
d_call: NA; clone_size: NA; v_call: TRBV5-8; j_call: TRBJ1-1; cdr3_nt: TGTGCCAGCAGCTTGCCGCGCCGGGGAGGCACTGAAGCTTTCTTT; cdr3_aa: CASSLPRRGGTEAFF
d_call: TRBD1; clone_size: NA; v_call: TRBV7-9; j_call: TRBJ1-2; cdr3_nt: TGTGCCAGCAGCTTACCCCGTCTTACGGGACAGCCTAACTATGGCTACACCTTC; cdr3_aa: CASSLPRLTGQPNYGYTF
d_call: NA; clone_size: NA; v_call: TRBV28; j_call: TRBJ1-1; cdr3_nt: TGTGCCAGCAGCCGCCGGGGGGGCGGGAACACTGAAGCTTTCTTT; cdr3_aa: CASSRRGGGNTEAFF
d_call: NA; clone_size: NA; v_call: TRBV6-5; j_call: TRBJ2-2; cdr3_nt: TGTGCCAGCAGTTACGACGGGTCGAACACCGGGGAGCTGTTTTTT; cdr3_aa: CASSYDGSNTGELFF
d_call: NA; clone_size: NA; v_call: TRBV5-6; j_call: TRBJ1-2; cdr3_nt: TGTGCCAGCACCCTCCTGGCGGGGGGAGACTATGGCTACACCTTC; cdr3_aa: CASTLLAGGDYGYTF
d_call: NA; clone_size: NA; v_call: TRBV4-3; j_call: TRBJ2-2; cdr3_nt: TGCGCCAGCAGCCTAAACACCGGGGAGCTGTTTTTT; cdr3_aa: CASSLNTGELFF
d_call: TRBD1; clone_size: NA; v_call: TRBV7-8; j_call: TRBJ1-5; cdr3_nt: TGTGCCAGCAGCCCGGGGACAGGAGTTAGCAATCAGCCCCAGCATTTT; cdr3_aa: CASSPGTGVSNQPQHF
d_call: TRBD1; clone_size: NA; v_call: TRBV28; j_call: TRBJ1-2; cdr3_nt: TGTGCCAGCAGTTTCCGGGACAGGGGGCCCGGCTACACCTTC; cdr3_aa: CASSFRDRGPGYTF
d_call: NA; clone_size: NA; v_call: TRBV28; j_call: TRBJ1-4; cdr3_nt: TGTGCCAGCAGTTTAGGCGAAAAACTGTTTTTT; cdr3_aa: CASSLGEKLFF
d_call: TRBD1; clone_size: NA; v_call: TRBV5-1; j_call: TRBJ2-7; cdr3_nt: TGCGCCAGCAGCTTTACAGGGGGCAACGAGCAGTACTTC; cdr3_aa: CASSFTGGNEQYF
d_call: TRBD1; clone_size: NA; v_call: TRBV5-6; j_call: TRBJ1-1; cdr3_nt: TGTGCCAGCAGCGAGGACAGGAGATGGAACACTGAAGCTTTCTTT; cdr3_aa: CASSEDRRWNTEAFF
d_call: TRBD2; clone_size: NA; v_call: TRBV5-1; j_call: TRBJ2-5; cdr3_nt: TGCGCCAGCAGCTTGGAGGCGGGAGAAGAGACCCAGTACTTC; cdr3_aa: CASSLEAGEETQYF
d_call: NA; clone_size: few; v_call: TRBV29-1; j_call: TRBJ2-3; cdr3_nt: TGCAGCGTTGGCCCAGGGGGGCTCACAGATACGCAGTATTTT; cdr3_aa: CSVGPGGLTDTQYF
d_call: TRBD2; clone_size: NA; v_call: TRBV4-1; j_call: TRBJ2-7; cdr3_nt: TGCGCCAGCAGCCAGGGACCAACCGGGACTAGCGACTACGAGCAGTACTTC; cdr3_aa: CASSQGPTGTSDYEQYF
d_call: TRBD2; clone_size: NA; v_call: TRBV4-3; j_call: TRBJ2-1; cdr3_nt: TGCGCCAGCAGCCAGGTCCCGGGACTAGCGGGGGGAGATGAGCAGTTCTTC; cdr3_aa: CASSQVPGLAGGDEQFF
d_call: NA; clone_size: NA; v_call: TRBV2; j_call: TRBJ1-1; cdr3_nt: TGTGCCAGCAGTTTGGCAACTGAAGCTTTCTTT; cdr3_aa: CASSLATEAFF
d_call: NA; clone_size: NA; v_call: TRBV9; j_call: TRBJ2-2; cdr3_nt: TGTGCCAGCAGCGTAATCGGGGGCACCGGGGAGCTGTTTTTT; cdr3_aa: CASSVIGGTGELFF
d_call: TRBD1; clone_size: NA; v_call: TRBV30; j_call: TRBJ1-1; cdr3_nt: TGTGCCTGGAGCAGGGACAGCATGAACACTGAAGCTTTCTTT; cdr3_aa: CAWSRDSMNTEAFF
d_call: TRBD1; clone_size: once; v_call: TRBV9; j_call: TRBJ2-1; cdr3_nt: TGTGCCAGCAGCGTAGGTAGGACAGGGGGTAGGTATGAGCAGTTCTTC; cdr3_aa: CASSVGRTGGRYEQFF
d_call: NA; clone_size: NA; v_call: TRBV19; j_call: TRBJ1-4; cdr3_nt: TGTGCCAGTACCCCCCAGACAGGTTTGGCTAATGAAAAACTGTTTTTT; cdr3_aa: CASTPQTGLANEKLFF
d_call: NA; clone_size: NA; v_call: TRBV7-7; j_call: TRBJ2-3; cdr3_nt: TGTGCCAGCAGCCCGACAAAGGTATCGGATACGCAGTATTTT; cdr3_aa: CASSPTKVSDTQYF
d_call: TRBD1; clone_size: NA; v_call: TRBV12-5; j_call: TRBJ2-1; cdr3_nt: TGTGCTAGTGGTCCGGGGACAGGGGGGAACAATGAGCAGTTCTTC; cdr3_aa: CASGPGTGGNNEQFF
d_call: NA; clone_size: NA; v_call: TRBV6-5; j_call: TRBJ2-7; cdr3_nt: TGTGCCAGCAGTTACGCAGTTTTCTACGAGCAGTACTTC; cdr3_aa: CASSYAVFYEQYF
d_call: NA; clone_size: NA; v_call: TRBV4-3; j_call: TRBJ2-1; cdr3_nt: TGCGCCAGCAGCCAAGATTTAGTAGGGAGGAATGAGCAGTTCTTC; cdr3_aa: CASSQDLVGRNEQFF
d_call: TRBD1; clone_size: NA; v_call: TRBV6-5; j_call: TRBJ1-6; cdr3_nt: TGTGCCAGCAACCAGATTACAGGGGATTCACCCCTCCACTTT; cdr3_aa: CASNQITGDSPLHF
d_call: NA; clone_size: NA; v_call: TRBV6-5; j_call: TRBJ2-3; cdr3_nt: TGTGCCAGCAGTGCCCCAAAAGAGAGGCGGGATACGCAGTATTTT; cdr3_aa: CASSAPKERRDTQYF
d_call: NA; clone_size: NA; v_call: TRBV30; j_call: TRBJ2-7; cdr3_nt: TGTGCCCCGCCTCGGCGGGGCAACGAGCAGTACTTC; cdr3_aa: CAPPRRGNEQYF
d_call: TRBD2; clone_size: few; v_call: TRBV5-6; j_call: TRBJ2-1; cdr3_nt: TGTGCCAGCAGCTTGGGGACTAGTTGGCAGTTCTTC; cdr3_aa: CASSLGTSWQFF
d_call: TRBD2; clone_size: NA; v_call: TRBV5-1; j_call: TRBJ2-1; cdr3_nt: TGCGCCAGCAGCTTGGAGCGGGAGTTGGGTGAGCAGTTCTTC; cdr3_aa: CASSLERELGEQFF
d_call: NA; clone_size: NA; v_call: TRBV2; j_call: TRBJ1-4; cdr3_nt: TGTGCCAGCAGCTCCCCGGGTATAACTAATGAAAAACTGTTTTTT; cdr3_aa: CASSSPGITNEKLFF
d_call: TRBD1; clone_size: NA; v_call: TRBV5-1; j_call: TRBJ2-6; cdr3_nt: TGCGCCAGCAGCTTGGGGGACAGGGTCTCTGGGGCCAACGTCCTGACTTTC; cdr3_aa: CASSLGDRVSGANVLTF
d_call: TRBD1; clone_size: NA; v_call: TRBV7-3; j_call: TRBJ1-1; cdr3_nt: TGTGCCAGCAGCTCAGGGACAGGGGGCTCTACTGAAGCTTTCTTT; cdr3_aa: CASSSGTGGSTEAFF
d_call: NA; clone_size: NA; v_call: TRBV5-6; j_call: TRBJ2-1; cdr3_nt: TGTGCCAGCAGCTTGGGGTCAGGGAAGCAGTTCTTC; cdr3_aa: CASSLGSGKQFF
d_call: NA; clone_size: once; v_call: TRBV12-5; j_call: TRBJ2-1; cdr3_nt: TGTGCTAGTGGGGCCCAAGGCCCGGGGAGAAATGAGCAGTTCTTC; cdr3_aa: CASGAQGPGRNEQFF
d_call: TRBD1; clone_size: NA; v_call: TRBV27; j_call: TRBJ2-3; cdr3_nt: TGTGCCGCCCGGGACAGGAACACAGATACGCAGTATTTT; cdr3_aa: CAARDRNTDTQYF
d_call: TRBD2; clone_size: NA; v_call: TRBV5-5; j_call: TRBJ2-5; cdr3_nt: TGTGCCAGCCTCTTGGGAGGGAATAGAGAGACCCAGTACTTC; cdr3_aa: CASLLGGNRETQYF
d_call: TRBD1; clone_size: NA; v_call: TRBV19; j_call: TRBJ1-1; cdr3_nt: TGTGCCAGTACTCCACTGGTGGACAGGGGGTTCACTGAAGCTTTCTTT; cdr3_aa: CASTPLVDRGFTEAFF
d_call: TRBD2; clone_size: NA; v_call: TRBV5-1; j_call: TRBJ2-5; cdr3_nt: TGCGCCAGCAGCCCCGATGCCCTAGCGGGGGGGCCCCAAGAGACCCAGTACTTC; cdr3_aa: CASSPDALAGGPQETQYF
d_call: NA; clone_size: NA; v_call: TRBV5-1; j_call: TRBJ1-1; cdr3_nt: TGCGCCAGCAGCTTGTTTGGGCAGCTTAACACTGAAGCTTTCTTT; cdr3_aa: CASSLFGQLNTEAFF
d_call: TRBD1; clone_size: NA; v_call: TRBV6-5; j_call: TRBJ2-5; cdr3_nt: TGTGCCAGCAGGTCCAGGGGGTACCAAGAGACCCAGTACTTC; cdr3_aa: CASRSRGYQETQYF
d_call: NA; clone_size: NA; v_call: TRBV10-3; j_call: TRBJ1-4; cdr3_nt: TGTGCCATCAGTGAGTCGGGCAGCGGGGGAGAAAAACTGTTTTTT; cdr3_aa: CAISESGSGGEKLFF